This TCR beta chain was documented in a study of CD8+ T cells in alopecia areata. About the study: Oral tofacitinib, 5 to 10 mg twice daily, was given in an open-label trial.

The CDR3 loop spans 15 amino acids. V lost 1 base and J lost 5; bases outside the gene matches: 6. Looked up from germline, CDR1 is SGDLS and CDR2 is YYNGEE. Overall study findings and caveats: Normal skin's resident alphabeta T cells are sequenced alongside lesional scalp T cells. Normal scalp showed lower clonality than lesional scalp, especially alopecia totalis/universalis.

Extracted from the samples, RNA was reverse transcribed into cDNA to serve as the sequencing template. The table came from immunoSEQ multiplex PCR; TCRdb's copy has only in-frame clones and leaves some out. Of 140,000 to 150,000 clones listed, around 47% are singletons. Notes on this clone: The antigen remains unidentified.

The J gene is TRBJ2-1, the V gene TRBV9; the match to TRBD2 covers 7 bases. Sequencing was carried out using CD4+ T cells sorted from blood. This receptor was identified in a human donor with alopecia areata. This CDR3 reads CASSVSSGANNEQFF. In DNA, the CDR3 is TGTGCCAGCAGCGTATCCAGCGGGGCAAACAATGAGCAGTTCTTC.